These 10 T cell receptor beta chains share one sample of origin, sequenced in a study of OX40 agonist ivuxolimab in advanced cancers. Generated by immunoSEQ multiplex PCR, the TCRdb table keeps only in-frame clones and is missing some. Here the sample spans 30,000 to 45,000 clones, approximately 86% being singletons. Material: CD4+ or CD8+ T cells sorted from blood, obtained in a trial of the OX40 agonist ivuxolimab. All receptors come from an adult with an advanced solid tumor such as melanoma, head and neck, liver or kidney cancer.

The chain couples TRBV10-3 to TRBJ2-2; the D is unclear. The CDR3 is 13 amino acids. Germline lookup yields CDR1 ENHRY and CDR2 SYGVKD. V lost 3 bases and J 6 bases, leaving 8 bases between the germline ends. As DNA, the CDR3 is TGTGCCATCAGTGAATCGTTTGCCGGGGAGCTGTTTTTT. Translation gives CAISESFAGELFF.

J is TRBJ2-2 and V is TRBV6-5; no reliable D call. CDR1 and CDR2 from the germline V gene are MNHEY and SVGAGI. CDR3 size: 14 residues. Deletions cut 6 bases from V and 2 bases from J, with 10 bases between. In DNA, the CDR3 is TGTGCCAGCAGGGAACTACCTAACACCGGGGAGCTGTTTTTT. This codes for CASRELPNTGELFF.

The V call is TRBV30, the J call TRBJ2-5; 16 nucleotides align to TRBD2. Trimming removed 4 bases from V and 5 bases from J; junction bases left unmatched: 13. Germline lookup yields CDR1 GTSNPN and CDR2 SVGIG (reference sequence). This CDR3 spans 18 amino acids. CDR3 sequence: CAWKGTSGGARTSETQYF. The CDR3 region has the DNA TGTGCCTGGAAGGGGACTAGCGGGGGGGCCCGCACATCGGAGACCCAGTACTTC.

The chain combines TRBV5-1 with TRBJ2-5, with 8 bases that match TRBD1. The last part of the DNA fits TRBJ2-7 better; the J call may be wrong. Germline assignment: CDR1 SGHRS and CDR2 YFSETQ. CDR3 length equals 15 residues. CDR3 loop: CASSPRTGISYEQYF. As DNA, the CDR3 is TGCGCCAGCAGCCCAAGGACAGGGATAAGCTACGAGCAGTACTTC.

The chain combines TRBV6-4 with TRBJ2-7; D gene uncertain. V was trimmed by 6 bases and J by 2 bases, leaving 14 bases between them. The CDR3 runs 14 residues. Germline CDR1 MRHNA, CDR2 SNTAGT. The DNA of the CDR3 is TGTGCCAGCAGGAAACGCCGGGCTACCTACGAGCAGTACTTC. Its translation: CASRKRRATYEQYF.

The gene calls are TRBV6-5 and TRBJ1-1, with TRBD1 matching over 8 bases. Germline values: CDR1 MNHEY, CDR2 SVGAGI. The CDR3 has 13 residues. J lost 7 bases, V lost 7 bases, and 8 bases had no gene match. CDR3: CASTRLTGGEAFF. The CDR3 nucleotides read TGTGCCAGCACCCGTCTCACAGGGGGTGAAGCTTTCTTT.

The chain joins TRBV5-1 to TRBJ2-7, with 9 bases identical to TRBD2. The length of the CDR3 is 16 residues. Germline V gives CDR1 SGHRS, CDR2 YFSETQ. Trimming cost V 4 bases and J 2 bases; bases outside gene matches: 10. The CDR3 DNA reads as TGCGCCAGCAGCGACTCTGGGCTAGCGGGGACCTACGAGCAGTACTTC. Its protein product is CASSDSGLAGTYEQYF.

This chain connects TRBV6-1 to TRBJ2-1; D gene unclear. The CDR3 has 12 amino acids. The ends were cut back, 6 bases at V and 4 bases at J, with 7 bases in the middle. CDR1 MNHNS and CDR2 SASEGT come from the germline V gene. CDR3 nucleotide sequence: TGTGCCAGCAGGGTGGGTTACAATGAGCAGTTCTTC. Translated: CASRVGYNEQFF.

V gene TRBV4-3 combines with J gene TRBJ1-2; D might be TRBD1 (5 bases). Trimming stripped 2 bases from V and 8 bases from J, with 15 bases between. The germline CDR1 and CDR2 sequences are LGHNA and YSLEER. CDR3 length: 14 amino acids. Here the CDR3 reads CASSQPGTGSGYTF. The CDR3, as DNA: TGCGCCAGCAGCCAACCGGGGACTGGAAGCGGCTACACCTTC.

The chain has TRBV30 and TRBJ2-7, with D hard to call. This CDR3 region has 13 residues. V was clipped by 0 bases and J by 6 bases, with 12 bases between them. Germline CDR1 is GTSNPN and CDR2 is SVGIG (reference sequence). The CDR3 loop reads CAWSVSGFGEQYF. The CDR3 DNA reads TGTGCCTGGAGTGTATCCGGCTTTGGCGAGCAGTACTTC.